This TCR beta chain comes out of a study of patients and donors after allogeneic stem cell transplantation. TCRdb re-derived calls from the RT-PCR reads in MiXCR, one entry per CDR3 protein. The sample has some 90,000 distinct CDR3 sequences, 45% to 50% seen once. The J segment lost 6 bases and the V segment lost 6 bases, leaving 8 bases of the junction unmatched. CDR3 length: 14 amino acids. Per the germline V gene, CDR1 is MNHEY and CDR2 is SVGAGI. Sequencing was carried out using blood, either unsorted or a sorted T cell fraction (not recorded which). The V gene is TRBV6-5, the J gene TRBJ1-2; 9 nucleotides line up with TRBD1. The clonotype was recovered from a human donor who was either an allogeneic HSCT recipient or a stem cell or donor lymphocyte infusion donor (not recorded which). It is not recorded whose cells these are; they may come from a transplant donor. The DNA for the CDR3 is TGTGCCAGCAGCTCTACAGGGGGCATCGATGGCTACACCTTC. Its translation: CASSSTGGIDGYTF.